These 10 T cell receptor beta chains were sequenced from one sample in a study of CD8 T cells in ankylosing spondylitis. TCRdb reprocessed the 5' RACE reads via MiXCR and lists one record per CDR3 protein. In the table there are about 360,000 distinct CDR3 sequences, 20% of which are singletons. Sequences were obtained from blood, either unsorted or a sorted T cell fraction (not recorded which). These receptors were taken from a male donor with ankylosing spondylitis or in good health (not recorded which).

In its sample, this clonotype was seen a few times. The V call is TRBV29-1, the J call TRBJ2-5; a possible D gene is TRBD1 (5 bases). The CDR3 has 13 residues. The germline V and J ends were trimmed by 4 bases and 1 base, with 10 bases remaining between them. The V gene's germline CDR1 is SQVTM and CDR2 ANQGSEA. CDR3 bases: TGCAGCGTTGCAAAACAGGCCCAAGAGACCCAGTACTTC. This translates into CSVAKQAQETQYF.

The chain employs TRBV7-9 and TRBJ1-6; no clear D gene. The CDR3 runs to 12 residues. With 3 bases removed from V and 9 bases from J, the gap between germline ends came to 6 bases. Germline V gene sequence: CDR1 SEHNR, CDR2 FQNEAQ (reference sequence). The CDR3, as DNA: TGTGCCAGCAGCTTTATGGCTTCACCCCTCCACTTT. Its protein product is CASSFMASPLHF.

The V gene is TRBV7-6, the J gene TRBJ2-5; D may match TRBD1 or TRBD2 (6 bases each). V shed 1 base and J shed 4 bases, with 16 bases lying between them. This CDR3 comprises 16 residues. Germline V lookup: CDR1 SGHVS, CDR2 FNYEAQ. This chain's CDR3 is CASSLEVGGPGETQYF. Written as DNA, the CDR3 is TGTGCCAGCAGCTTAGAAGTCGGGGGCCCCGGAGAGACCCAGTACTTC.

V gene TRBV27 combines with J gene TRBJ1-2; weak D call: TRBD1 (6 bases). Germline CDR1 reads MNHEY; CDR2 reads SMNVEV (reference sequence). This CDR3 comprises 15 residues. Trimming took 6 bases from V and 2 from J, leaving 16 bases between them. In DNA form, the CDR3 reads TGTGCCAGCAGCCCACAGGGAACGCTCAACTATGGCTACACCTTC. Residues: CASSPQGTLNYGYTF.

In its sample, this clonotype was seen a few times. The chain recombines TRBV12-3 or TRBV12-4 with TRBJ2-5; 9 bases fit TRBD1. This CDR3 is 15 amino acids long. Trimming cost V 6 bases and J 5 bases; bases outside gene matches: 10. This chain's CDR3 is CASSQSGTGMETQYF. For the CDR3, the DNA is TGTGCCAGCAGCCAATCGGGGACAGGGATGGAGACCCAGTACTTC.

This clonotype was found a few times. The V and J genes are TRBV28 and TRBJ2-7; no reliable D call. The length of the CDR3 is 18 residues. Germline V gene lookup returns CDR1 MDHEN and CDR2 SYDVKM. The V and J ends lost 4 bases and 0 bases respectively, with 22 bases between them. CDR3 protein: CASSWVVGTALSSYEQYF. The CDR3 DNA follows: TGTGCCAGCAGTTGGGTTGTAGGCACAGCTCTGAGCTCCTACGAGCAGTACTTC. Together with reference TRBV28 and TRBJ2-7, the CDR3 gives the full variable domain: DVKVTQSSRYLVKRTGEKVFLECVQDMDHENMFWYRQDPGLGLRLIYFSYDVKMKEKGDIPEGYSVSREKKERFSLILESASTNQTSMYLCASSWVVGTALSSYEQYFGPGTRLTVT.

This clonotype was counted a few times. The chain joins TRBV4-1 to TRBJ2-7; D may be TRBD1 (6 bases). Germline values: CDR1 MGHRA, CDR2 YSYEKL. The germline V and J ends were trimmed by 4 bases and 5 bases, with 9 bases remaining between them. This CDR3 comprises 12 residues. The CDR3 DNA reads TGCGCCAGCAGCCCGGGACAAAACGAGCAGTACTTC. Translating gives CASSPGQNEQYF.

This clonotype came up many times. This chain joins TRBV7-9 and TRBJ2-7; unclear D gene. V shed 5 bases and J shed 6 bases, with 17 bases lying between them. The germline V gene has CDR1 SEHNR and CDR2 FQNEAQ (reference sequence). The CDR3 has 14 residues. The CDR3 is CASSPHPDSLEQYF. CDR3 coding DNA: TGTGCCAGCAGCCCCCACCCCGACTCACTCGAGCAGTACTTC. Drawing the rest from reference TRBV7-9 and TRBJ2-7, the complete variable domain is DTGVSQNPRHKITKRGQNVTFRCDPISEHNRLYWYRQTLGQGPEFLTYFQNEAQLEKSRLLSDRFSAERPKGSFSTLEIQRTEQGDSAMYLCASSPHPDSLEQYFGPGTRLTVT.

This clonotype came up a few times. The chain is built from TRBV4-1 and TRBJ2-7; D is uncertain. In germline, CDR1 is MGHRA, CDR2 YSYEKL. The CDR3 contains 19 residues. Trimming took 0 bases from V and 4 from J, leaving 25 bases between them. The CDR3 sequence: CASSQDWDPVRHTVYEQYF. For the CDR3, the DNA is TGCGCCAGCAGCCAAGATTGGGATCCCGTGAGACATACCGTTTACGAGCAGTACTTC.

This chain links TRBV9 with TRBJ2-3; 13 nucleotides agree with TRBD2. Germline-derived CDR1 and CDR2 are SGDLS and YYNGEE. Trimming removed 0 bases from V and 5 bases from J; junction bases left unmatched: 6. The CDR3 has 17 amino acids. CDR3: CASSVEGRLAGGDTQYF. The DNA of the CDR3 is TGTGCCAGCAGCGTAGAAGGCCGACTAGCGGGGGGAGATACGCAGTATTTT.